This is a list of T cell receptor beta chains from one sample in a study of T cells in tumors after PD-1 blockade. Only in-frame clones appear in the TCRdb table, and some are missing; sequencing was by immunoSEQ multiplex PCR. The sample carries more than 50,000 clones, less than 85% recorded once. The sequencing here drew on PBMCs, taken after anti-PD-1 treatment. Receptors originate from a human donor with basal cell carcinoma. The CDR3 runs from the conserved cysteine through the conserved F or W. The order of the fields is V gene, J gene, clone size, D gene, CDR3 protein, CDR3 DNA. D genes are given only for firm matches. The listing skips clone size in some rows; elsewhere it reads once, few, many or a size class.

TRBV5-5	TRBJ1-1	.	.	CASSLGGLPKGNTEAFF	TGTGCCAGCAGCTTGGGGGGGCTTCCGAAGGGGAACACTGAAGCTTTCTTT
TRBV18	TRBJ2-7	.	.	CASSRRDTTYEQYF	TGTGCCAGCTCCCGCCGGGACACGACCTACGAGCAGTACTTC
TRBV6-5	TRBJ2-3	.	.	CATGGSSSTDTQYF	TGTGCCACCGGAGGGAGCTCTAGCACAGATACGCAGTATTTT
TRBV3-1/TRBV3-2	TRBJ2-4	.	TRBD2	CASSHSGTSGALAKNIQYF	TGTGCCAGCAGCCATTCCGGGACTAGCGGGGCCCTAGCCAAAAACATTCAGTACTTC
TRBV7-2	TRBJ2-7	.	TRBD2	CASSLGTRGPYEQYF	TGTGCCAGCAGCTTAGGGACTAGGGGCCCTTACGAGCAGTACTTC
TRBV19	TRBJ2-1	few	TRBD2	CASSIDMASGGNSYNEQFF	TGTGCCAGTAGTATAGATATGGCTAGCGGGGGTAATTCCTACAATGAGCAGTTCTTC
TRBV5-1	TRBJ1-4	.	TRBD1	CASSLGDREGEKLFF	TGCGCCAGCAGCTTGGGGGACAGGGAAGGCGAAAAACTGTTTTTT
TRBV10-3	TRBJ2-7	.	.	CAAQPPGPYEQYF	TGTGCCGCCCAGCCCCCAGGGCCCTACGAGCAGTACTTC
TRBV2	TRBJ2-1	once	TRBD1	CASSPRAGGFNNEQFF	TGTGCCAGCAGCCCTAGGGCAGGGGGCTTCAACAATGAGCAGTTCTTC
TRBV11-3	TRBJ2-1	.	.	CASSSGSYNEQFF	TGTGCCAGCAGCTCCGGGTCCTACAATGAGCAGTTCTTC
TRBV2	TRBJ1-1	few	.	CASSLRRNTEAFF	TGTGCCAGCAGTCTAAGGCGGAACACTGAAGCTTTCTTT
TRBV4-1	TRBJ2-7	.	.	CASSQVGSSYEQYF	TGCGCCAGCAGCCAAGTCGGGTCATCCTACGAGCAGTACTTC
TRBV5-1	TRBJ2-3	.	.	CASSLDLDTQYF	TGCGCCAGCAGCTTGGATTTAGATACGCAGTATTTT
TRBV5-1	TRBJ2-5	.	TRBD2	CASSPGLAGTGETQYF	TGCGCCAGCAGTCCCGGACTAGCGGGGACTGGGGAGACCCAGTACTTC
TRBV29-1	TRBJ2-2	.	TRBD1	CSVVTGDTGELFF	TGCAGCGTTGTTACAGGGGACACCGGGGAGCTGTTTTTT
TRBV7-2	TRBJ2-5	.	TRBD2	CASSWGTSRYQETQYF	TGTGCCAGCAGCTGGGGGACTAGCAGATACCAAGAGACCCAGTACTTC
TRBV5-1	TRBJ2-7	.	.	CASSLGQLASYEQYF	TGCGCCAGCAGCTTGGGACAGCTTGCCTCCTACGAGCAGTACTTC
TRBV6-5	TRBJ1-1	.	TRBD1	CASTASRGLYTEAFF	TGTGCCAGCACCGCCTCCAGGGGGCTGTACACTGAAGCTTTCTTT
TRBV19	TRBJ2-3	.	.	CASSIGKSTDTQYF	TGTGCCAGTAGTATTGGGAAAAGCACAGATACGCAGTATTTT
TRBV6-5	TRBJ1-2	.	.	CASSLSGQTNYGYTF	TGTGCCAGCAGCCTATCGGGGCAGACTAACTATGGCTACACCTTC
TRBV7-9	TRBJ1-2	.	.	CASSRDNYYGYTF	TGTGCCAGCAGCCGAGACAACTACTATGGCTACACCTTC
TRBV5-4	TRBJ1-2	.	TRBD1	CASSGTELNYGYTF	TGTGCCAGCAGCGGGACAGAGCTTAACTATGGCTACACCTTC
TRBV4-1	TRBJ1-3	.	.	CASSQLFNSGNTIYF	TGCGCCAGCAGCCAACTCTTTAACTCTGGAAACACCATATATTTT
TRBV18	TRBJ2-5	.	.	CASSQSLAETQYF	TGTGCCAGCTCACAGAGCCTAGCGGAGACCCAGTACTTC
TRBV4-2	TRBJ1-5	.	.	CASSQETGGQPQHF	TGTGCCAGCAGCCAAGAGACAGGCGGACAGCCCCAGCATTTT
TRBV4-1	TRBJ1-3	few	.	CASSQPAGSSGNTIYF	TGCGCCAGCAGCCAACCGGCCGGGAGCTCTGGAAACACCATATATTTT
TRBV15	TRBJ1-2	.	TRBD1	CATSLPGQEMGYTF	TGTGCCACCAGCCTTCCGGGACAGGAAATGGGCTACACCTTC
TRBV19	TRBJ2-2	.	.	CASRQTTTTGELFF	TGTGCCAGTAGACAGACCACGACCACCGGGGAGCTGTTTTTT
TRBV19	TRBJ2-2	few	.	CATESGPANTGELFF	TGTGCCACTGAATCGGGGCCCGCGAACACCGGGGAGCTGTTTTTT
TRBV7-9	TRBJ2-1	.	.	CASSPLTGNEQFF	TGTGCCAGCAGCCCGCTCACAGGGAATGAGCAGTTCTTC
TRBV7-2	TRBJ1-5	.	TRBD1	CASSLGQGGLSQPQHF	TGTGCCAGCAGCTTAGGGCAGGGGGGACTGAGTCAGCCCCAGCATTTT
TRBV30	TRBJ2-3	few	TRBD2	CAWSVPLAGGTDTQYF	TGTGCCTGGAGTGTACCCCTAGCGGGGGGGACAGATACGCAGTATTTT
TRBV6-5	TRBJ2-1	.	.	CASSYSIMQEQFF	TGTGCCAGCAGTTACTCGATTATGCAAGAGCAGTTCTTC
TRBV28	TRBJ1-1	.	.	CASSPQVTEAFF	TGTGCCAGCAGTCCGCAGGTCACTGAAGCTTTCTTT
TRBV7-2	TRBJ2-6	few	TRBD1	CASSSRTGVSGANVLTF	TGTGCCAGCAGCTCGAGGACAGGGGTCTCTGGGGCCAACGTCCTGACTTTC
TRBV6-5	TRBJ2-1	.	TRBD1	CASLRDSSYNEQFF	TGTGCCAGCCTCCGGGACAGCTCCTACAATGAGCAGTTCTTC
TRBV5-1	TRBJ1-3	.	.	CASSLADSSGNTIYF	TGCGCCAGCAGCTTGGCCGACTCCTCTGGAAACACCATATATTTT
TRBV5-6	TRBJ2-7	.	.	CASSTGTRSSYEQYF	TGTGCCAGCAGCACGGGGACTCGGAGCTCCTACGAGCAGTACTTC
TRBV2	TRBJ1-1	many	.	CASRRGPEAFF	TGTGCCAGCAGGAGGGGACCTGAAGCTTTCTTT
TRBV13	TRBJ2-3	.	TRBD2	CASSLVASGGPDTQYF	TGTGCCAGCAGCTTAGTAGCTAGCGGGGGGCCAGATACGCAGTATTTT
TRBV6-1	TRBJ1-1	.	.	CASTPAGNTEAFF	TGTGCCAGCACCCCTGCGGGGAACACTGAAGCTTTCTTT
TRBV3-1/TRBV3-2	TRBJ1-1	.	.	CASSQGVNTEAFF	TGTGCCAGCAGCCAAGGAGTGAACACTGAAGCTTTCTTT
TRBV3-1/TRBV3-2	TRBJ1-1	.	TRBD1	CASSQVRGRTEAFF	TGTGCCAGCAGCCAAGTAAGGGGGCGGACTGAAGCTTTCTTT
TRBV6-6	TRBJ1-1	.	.	CASSLLGGSRGTEAFF	TGTGCCAGCAGTTTGCTCGGAGGCTCTAGGGGCACTGAAGCTTTCTTT
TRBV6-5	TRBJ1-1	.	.	CASSYARPGGTEAFF	TGTGCCAGCAGTTACGCCCGGCCCGGAGGGACTGAAGCTTTCTTT
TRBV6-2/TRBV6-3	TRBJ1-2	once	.	CASSYAEAGYGYTF	TGTGCCAGCAGTTATGCCGAGGCGGGTTATGGCTACACCTTC
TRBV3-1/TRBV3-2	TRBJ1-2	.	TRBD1	CASSQAGSRGHGYTF	TGTGCCAGCAGCCAAGCGGGATCCAGGGGGCATGGCTACACCTTC
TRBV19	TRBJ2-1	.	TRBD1	CASSTTGGYYNEQFF	TGTGCCAGTAGTACGACAGGGGGCTACTACAATGAGCAGTTCTTC
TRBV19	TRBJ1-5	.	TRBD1	CASSAGTGTQPQHF	TGTGCCAGTAGTGCAGGGACAGGGACACAGCCCCAGCATTTT
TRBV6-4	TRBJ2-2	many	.	CASSWTFNTGELFF	TGTGCCAGCAGTTGGACTTTTAACACCGGGGAGCTGTTTTTT
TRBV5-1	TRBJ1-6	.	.	CASSLDGGDNSPLHF	TGCGCCAGCAGCTTGGATGGGGGCGATAATTCACCCCTCCACTTT
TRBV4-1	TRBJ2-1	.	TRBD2	CASTHSGATSNEQFF	TGCGCCAGCACCCACAGCGGGGCAACAAGCAATGAGCAGTTCTTC
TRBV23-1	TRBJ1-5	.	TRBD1	CASSQTGVCDQPQHF	TGCGCCAGCAGTCAAACAGGGGTTTGTGATCAGCCCCAGCATTTT
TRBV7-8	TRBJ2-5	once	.	CASSRTEQETQYF	TGTGCCAGCAGCCGGACGGAACAAGAGACCCAGTACTTC
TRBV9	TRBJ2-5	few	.	CASSESWGGPGETQYF	TGTGCCAGCAGCGAATCATGGGGGGGGCCTGGAGAGACCCAGTACTTC